The entry that follows covers one TCR beta chain sequence. Authors' processing steps: Scientists estimated how many nucleated cells there were by amplifying reference gene primers. Produced via immunoSEQ multiplex PCR; TCRdb's table is partial and in-frame only. V, J and clone size derive from that table, while D and trimming were established from the DNA sequence. The sample contains roughly 500,000 clones, roughly 87% of which appear only once. This entry comes from a study of blood T cell repertoires in COVID-19. Study-level background: Spain, Italy and the United States supplied samples that represented acute and convalescent COVID-19. PBMCs, B-cell-depleted T cells, or T cells were the source of the cDNA or gDNA that made up the material.

Seattle patient enrollment occurred during active infection, with longitudinal follow-up thereafter. The sequence was obtained from a man younger than 35 with COVID-19, enrolled during active disease. Source material: peripheral blood.

The CDR3 is CASSPPGLAGMYEQYF. The CDR3 coding sequence is TGTGCCAGCTCACCACCGGGACTAGCGGGGATGTACGAGCAGTACTTC. The chain has TRBV18 and TRBJ2-7, with 13 bases matching TRBD2. Germline V CDR1 and CDR2: KGHSH, LQKENI. The CDR3 is 16 amino acids. V shed 0 bases, J shed 4 bases, and the junction held 3 bases outside the gene matches.